The next 3 T cell receptor beta chains were all read from a single sample in a study of radiotherapy plus CTLA-4 blockade in lung cancer. Using immunoSEQ multiplex PCR, the repertoire was profiled, and TCRdb retains in-frame clones only, with some absent. The sample holds fewer than 35,000 clones, about 69% seen once. The sample here was peripheral blood, taken from a patient treated with radiotherapy plus ipilimumab. The receptors here all came from a human donor with non-small cell lung cancer that progressed on radiotherapy plus ipilimumab.

V gene TRBV19 combines with J gene TRBJ2-2; the D gene could be TRBD1 or TRBD2 (6 bases each). CDR3 length equals 15 residues. Trimming pared 7 bases from V and 7 bases from J, leaving 19 bases between. Germline V CDR1 and CDR2: LNHDA, SQIVND (reference sequence). CDR3 sequence (DNA): TGTGCCAGTACTCAAGTCCCGGGGGCAGGCGGGGAGCTGTTTTTT. This translates into CASTQVPGAGGELFF.

This rearrangement joins TRBV4-1 to TRBJ1-1; unclear D gene. Germline-derived CDR1 and CDR2 are MGHRA and YSYEKL. V was cut by 4 bases and J by 5 bases, with 11 bases left in between. This CDR3 has 13 amino acids. The CDR3 loop reads CASSLQIGTEAFF. For the CDR3, the DNA is TGCGCCAGCAGCCTTCAGATAGGGACTGAAGCTTTCTTT.

CDR3 DNA sequence: TGCGCCAGCAGCCAAGAGAGGAATAGTTACAATGAGCAGTTCTTC. It encodes CASSQERNSYNEQFF. The rearrangement joins TRBV4-3 to TRBJ2-1; D gene ambiguous. V dropped 0 bases and J dropped 4 bases, with 10 bases sitting between them. This CDR3 has 15 amino acids. In germline, CDR1 is LGHNA, CDR2 YSLEER.